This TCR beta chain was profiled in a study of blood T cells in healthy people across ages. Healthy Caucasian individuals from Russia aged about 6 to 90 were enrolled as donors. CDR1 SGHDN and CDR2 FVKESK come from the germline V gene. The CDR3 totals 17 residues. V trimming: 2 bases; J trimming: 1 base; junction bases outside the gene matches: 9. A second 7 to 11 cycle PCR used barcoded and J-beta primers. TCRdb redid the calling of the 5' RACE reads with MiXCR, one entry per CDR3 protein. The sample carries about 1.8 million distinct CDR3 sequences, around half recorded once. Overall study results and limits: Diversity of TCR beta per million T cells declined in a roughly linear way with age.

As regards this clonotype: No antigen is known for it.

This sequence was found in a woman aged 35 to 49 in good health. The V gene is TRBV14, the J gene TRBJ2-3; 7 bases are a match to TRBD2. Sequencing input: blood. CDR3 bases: TGTGCCAGCAGCCAATTAGCGGGCCTATTGGGCACAGATACGCAGTATTTT. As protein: CASSQLAGLLGTDTQYF.